A single sample is the source of the 27 T cell receptor beta chains below, sequenced in a study of T cell responses to AZD1222 COVID-19 vaccine. Assay: immunoSEQ multiplex PCR; the TCRdb copy retains only in-frame clones and omits some. The table lists approximately 180,000 clones, around nine tenths of them singletons, with approximately 4% in the top ten. Sequencing was performed on peripheral blood, taken 28 days after the second dose of the MenACWY control vaccine. These receptors came from an adult who received the MenACWY meningococcal vaccine as a control.

This chain uses TRBV10-3 with TRBJ1-2; D is possibly TRBD1 (6 bases). The CDR3 extends over 16 amino acids. V was cut by 7 bases and J by 0 bases, with 18 bases left in between. CDR1 is ENHRY, CDR2 SYGVKD, per germline. The CDR3 DNA is TGTGCCATCAAAGGTCAGGGACAATCGGCTAACTATGGCTACACCTTC. Translated: CAIKGQGQSANYGYTF.

The gene calls are TRBV3-1 (or the pseudogene TRBV3-2) and TRBJ1-6; D not resolved. The CDR3 has 14 residues. Per germline, CDR1 LGHDT and CDR2 YNNKEL (reference sequence). V was shortened by 3 bases and J by 7 bases, with 10 bases between the two germline ends. The chain's CDR3 is CASSHLDGNSPLHF. CDR3 in DNA: TGTGCCAGCAGCCATTTGGATGGAAATTCACCCCTCCACTTT.

This sequence joins TRBV11-3 and TRBJ1-6; tentatively, D is TRBD1 (6 bases). CDR1 SGHNT and CDR2 YENEEA come from the germline V gene. Trimming removed 6 bases from V and 4 bases from J, with 13 bases in between. The CDR3 runs 15 residues. The CDR3 DNA follows: TGTGCCAGCAGACGTGGAGGGGGATATAATTCACCCCTCCACTTT. The encoded protein is CASRRGGGYNSPLHF. Complete variable domain (other parts from reference TRBV11-3 and TRBJ1-6): EAGVVQSPRYKIIEKKQPVAFWCNPISGHNTLYWYLQNLGQGPELLIRYENEEAVDDSQLPKDRFSAERLKGVDSTLKIQPAELGDSAVYLCASRRGGGYNSPLHFGNGTRLTVT.

The chain links TRBV18 to TRBJ2-7; 13 nucleotides agree with TRBD2. Germline CDR1 is KGHSH and CDR2 is LQKENI. CDR3 length equals 15 residues. V trimming: 5 bases; J trimming: 5 bases; junction bases outside the gene matches: 6. The CDR3 sequence: CASSAGLAGEHEQYF. CDR3 DNA: TGTGCCAGCTCAGCCGGACTAGCGGGAGAGCACGAGCAGTACTTC. The full variable domain, rest sourced from reference TRBV18 and TRBJ2-7, is NAGVMQNPRHLVRRRGQEARLRCSPMKGHSHVYWYRQLPEEGLKFMVYLQKENIIDESGMPKERFSAEFPKEGPSILRIQQVVRGDSAAYFCASSAGLAGEHEQYFGPGTRLTVT.

The chain carries TRBV7-2 and TRBJ2-4, with 13 bases lining up with TRBD2. CDR3 length: 17 residues. The junction had 5 bases not matched to a gene; V was cut back by 4 bases and J by 2 bases. Looked up from germline, CDR1 is SGHTA and CDR2 is FQGNSA. The chain's CDR3 is CASSSRLAGGTKNIQYF. The CDR3 region has the DNA TGTGCCAGCAGCTCAAGACTAGCGGGAGGAACCAAAAACATTCAGTACTTC.

V is TRBV7-3 and J is TRBJ1-6; tentatively, D is TRBD1 (6 bases). The CDR3 covers 14 residues. Germline CDR1 is SGHTA and CDR2 is FQGTGA. The V end lost 3 bases, the J end lost 7 bases, and 10 bases lay between the germline ends. CDR3: CASSFTGFNSPLHF. DNA for the CDR3: TGTGCCAGCAGCTTTACAGGGTTCAATTCACCCCTCCACTTT.

This chain joins TRBV10-3 and TRBJ1-1, with TRBD1 matching over 9 bases. Unmatched junction bases numbered 7, after V lost 4 bases and J lost 7 bases. CDR1 is ENHRY and CDR2 is SYGVKD in the germline V gene. The CDR3 has 14 residues. The CDR3 spells CAISGAGTGSEAFF. CDR3 nucleotide sequence: TGTGCCATCAGTGGAGCCGGGACAGGGAGTGAAGCTTTCTTT.

The chain uses TRBV3-1 (or the pseudogene TRBV3-2) and TRBJ2-4; 8 nucleotides match TRBD2. This CDR3 contains 15 residues. Germline V CDR1 and CDR2: LGHDT, YNNKEL (reference sequence). With 1 base clipped from V and 4 bases from J, the junction kept 3 bases outside the gene matches. In DNA, the CDR3 is TGTGCCAGCAGCCAAGTTAGCGGGATGAAAAACATTCAGTACTTC. Translating gives CASSQVSGMKNIQYF.

V and J are TRBV5-1 and TRBJ1-2; D is possibly TRBD1 (6 bases). With 3 bases removed from V and 8 bases from J, the gap between germline ends came to 8 bases. CDR3 length equals 11 residues. Germline CDR1 reads SGHRS; CDR2 reads YFSETQ. The CDR3 reads CASSSGAGYTF. Written as DNA, the CDR3 is TGCGCCAGCAGCTCGGGGGCAGGCTACACCTTC.

The chain couples TRBV7-9 to TRBJ1-5; perhaps TRBD1 as D (5 bases). This CDR3 has 15 amino acids. V was clipped by 6 bases and J by 5 bases, with 17 bases between them. The V gene's germline CDR1 is SEHNR and CDR2 FQNEAQ (reference sequence). CDR3: CASSPIGRGDQPQHF. DNA for the CDR3: TGTGCCAGCAGTCCTATTGGACGGGGCGATCAGCCCCAGCATTTT. The whole variable domain, filled in from reference TRBV7-9 and TRBJ1-5, reads DTGVSQNPRHKITKRGQNVTFRCDPISEHNRLYWYRQTLGQGPEFLTYFQNEAQLEKSRLLSDRFSAERPKGSFSTLEIQRTEQGDSAMYLCASSPIGRGDQPQHFGDGTRLSIL.

The chain combines TRBV7-8 with TRBJ1-5; D ambiguous. The V end lost 0 bases, the J end lost 2 bases, and 8 bases lay between the germline ends. The CDR3 is made up of 15 amino acids. Germline-derived CDR1 and CDR2 are SGHVS and FQNEAQ. CDR3 bases: TGTGCCAGCAGCTTAGCCCGGATGGGCAATCAGCCCCAGCATTTT. It translates to CASSLARMGNQPQHF.

This sequence joins TRBV7-2 and TRBJ1-5; 7 positions match TRBD1. Germline CDR1 reads SGHTA; CDR2 reads FQGNSA. The length of the CDR3 is 13 residues. Trimming took 4 bases from V and 5 from J; bases not matched to a gene: 2. CDR3 sequence reads: CASSSRGYQPQHF. CDR3 sequence (DNA): TGTGCCAGCAGCTCCAGGGGGTATCAGCCCCAGCATTTT. Complete variable domain (other parts from reference TRBV7-2 and TRBJ1-5): GAGVSQSPSNKVTEKGKDVELRCDPISGHTALYWYRQSLGQGLEFLIYFQGNSAPDKSGLPSDRFSAERTGGSVSTLTIQRTQQEDSAVYLCASSSRGYQPQHFGDGTRLSIL.

The chain links TRBV11-3 to TRBJ1-2; the match to TRBD1 covers 8 bases. The CDR3 contains 14 residues. V shed 4 bases, J shed 4 bases, and the junction held 5 bases outside the gene matches. Germline V gene sequence: CDR1 SGHNT, CDR2 YENEEA. DNA for the CDR3: TGTGCCAGCAGCTACCCGGGACAGGCCTATGGCTACACCTTC. Amino acid sequence: CASSYPGQAYGYTF.

This sequence joins TRBV7-2 and TRBJ1-3; D uncertain. This CDR3 is built from 15 residues. Trimming took off 4 bases at V and 0 bases at J, with 10 bases between the two ends. The germline gives CDR1 SGHTA, CDR2 FQGNSA. The CDR3: CASSSTVNSGNTIYF. The CDR3 nucleotides are TGTGCCAGCAGCTCGACGGTTAACTCTGGAAACACCATATATTTT.

This chain connects TRBV5-1 to TRBJ2-7, with TRBD1 matching over 10 bases. The CDR3 covers 14 residues. Germline values: CDR1 SGHRS, CDR2 YFSETQ. J gave up 5 bases and V 7 bases, and 9 bases lay outside the gene matches. As DNA, the CDR3 is TGCGCCAGCGCCCGGGACAGGGGAACCCACGAGCAGTACTTC. Translation gives CASARDRGTHEQYF.

CDR3 amino acids: CASSLVETAEAFF. DNA for the CDR3: TGTGCCAGCAGCTTAGTCGAGACAGCTGAAGCTTTCTTT. This chain joins TRBV11-3 and TRBJ1-1; D is possibly TRBD1 (5 bases). This CDR3 is built from 13 residues. The germline V gene encodes CDR1 SGHNT and CDR2 YENEEA. Trimming stripped 1 base from V and 6 bases from J, with 9 bases between.

This clone occurred once. The chain links TRBV19 to TRBJ1-2, with D uncertain. The CDR3 sequence is 12 residues long. Germline values: CDR1 LNHDA, CDR2 SQIVND (reference sequence). The V and J ends lost 3 bases and 4 bases respectively, with 6 bases between them. In DNA form, the CDR3 reads TGTGCCAGTAGTATGCTGGCCTATGGCTACACCTTC. Protein: CASSMLAYGYTF. The full variable domain, its missing parts supplied by reference TRBV19 and TRBJ1-2, is DGGITQSPKYLFRKEGQNVTLSCEQNLNHDAMYWYRQDPGQGLRLIYYSQIVNDFQKGDIAEGYSVSREKKESFPLTVTSAQKNPTAFYLCASSMLAYGYTFGSGTRLTVV.

This clone was seen once. The chain couples TRBV13 to TRBJ1-4; no reliable D call. V lost 4 bases and J lost 8, with 17 bases in between. CDR1 is PRHDT and CDR2 is FYEKMQ in the germline V gene (reference sequence). This CDR3 has 15 amino acids. CDR3 region: CASSSSGRVSEKLFF. The DNA for the CDR3 is TGTGCCAGCAGCTCATCCGGGAGAGTCAGCGAAAAACTGTTTTTT.

The V gene is TRBV6-6, the J gene TRBJ2-5, with D hard to call. V was shortened by 2 bases and J by 10 bases, with 14 bases between the two germline ends. This CDR3 has 13 residues. CDR1 MNHNY and CDR2 SVGAGI come from the germline V gene (reference sequence). DNA of the CDR3: TGTGCCAGCAGTTACGCCAGTTCAAGAGACCAGTACTTC. Translated, it gives CASSYASSRDQYF.

V gene TRBV2 combines with J gene TRBJ2-7; no reliable D call. The germline V gene encodes CDR1 SNHLY and CDR2 FYNNEI. The V end was cut by 6 bases, the J end by 3 bases, with 18 bases between. The CDR3 spans 15 residues. DNA of the CDR3: TGTGCCAGCAGAGAGAGACCGTCCCAAATCTACGAGCAGTACTTC. It translates to CASRERPSQIYEQYF. Full variable domain (remainder filled in from reference TRBV2 and TRBJ2-7): EPEVTQTPSHQVTQMGQEVILRCVPISNHLYFYWYRQILGQKVEFLVSFYNNEISEKSEIFDDQFSVERPDGSNFTLKIRSTKLEDSAMYFCASRERPSQIYEQYFGPGTRLTVT.

The chain carries TRBV5-1 and TRBJ2-5; no clear D gene. Germline V gene lookup returns CDR1 SGHRS and CDR2 YFSETQ. The CDR3 sequence is 13 residues long. The V end lost 2 bases, the J end lost 0 bases, and 5 bases lay between the germline ends. CDR3 in amino acids: CASSFKYQETQYF. CDR3 bases: TGCGCCAGCAGCTTCAAGTACCAAGAGACCCAGTACTTC.

The chain recombines TRBV4-1 with TRBJ1-5; TRBD1 is a possible D gene (6 bases). The CDR3 consists of 16 residues. Trimming took off 0 bases at V and 2 bases at J, with 11 bases between the two ends. The germline gives CDR1 MGHRA, CDR2 YSYEKL. The CDR3 region has the DNA TGCGCCAGCAGCCAAGATCTAGGGGGAGGCAATCAGCCCCAGCATTTT. Protein product: CASSQDLGGGNQPQHF.

The J gene is TRBJ2-1, the V gene TRBV28; a possible D gene is TRBD2 (5 bases). V lost 4 bases and J 6 bases, leaving 13 bases between the germline ends. Germline assignment: CDR1 MDHEN and CDR2 SYDVKM. The CDR3 contains 14 residues. The CDR3 nucleotides are TGTGCCAGCAGTTGGAGCCGGGGTCTCAATGAGCAGTTCTTC. This sequence encodes CASSWSRGLNEQFF.

J is TRBJ2-4 and V is TRBV27, with 10 bases lining up with TRBD1. Germline values: CDR1 MNHEY, CDR2 SMNVEV (reference sequence). V lost 2 bases to trimming and J lost 9 bases; unmatched junction nucleotides: 4. The CDR3 consists of 14 residues. The CDR3 is CASSLTGQGIIQYF. In nucleotides, the CDR3 is TGTGCCAGCAGTTTAACGGGACAGGGGATCATTCAGTACTTC.

The genes are TRBV7-2 and TRBJ2-3, with 13 bases lining up with TRBD2. CDR1 and CDR2 from the germline V gene are SGHTA and FQGNSA. V was pared by 1 base and J by 3 bases, with 1 base of the junction left unmatched. The CDR3 is made up of 16 amino acids. The CDR3 sequence is CASSLGLAGGTDTQYF. Here the CDR3 DNA reads TGTGCCAGCAGCTTAGGACTAGCGGGAGGTACAGATACGCAGTATTTT. Combining the CDR3 with reference TRBV7-2 and TRBJ2-3 gives the whole variable domain GAGVSQSPSNKVTEKGKDVELRCDPISGHTALYWYRQSLGQGLEFLIYFQGNSAPDKSGLPSDRFSAERTGGSVSTLTIQRTQQEDSAVYLCASSLGLAGGTDTQYFGPGTRLTVL.

V and J are TRBV19 and TRBJ1-2; the D is unclear. This CDR3 contains 13 residues. The V end lost 1 base, the J end lost 8 bases, and 11 bases lay between the germline ends. Germline CDR1 reads LNHDA; CDR2 reads SQIVND (reference sequence). The CDR3 DNA reads as TGTGCCAGTAGTATAGTGCCCTCGGCCGGCTACACCTTC. Translation gives CASSIVPSAGYTF.

This chain links TRBV25-1 with TRBJ2-1, with 8 bases aligning to TRBD1. There are 15 residues in the CDR3. V was clipped by 3 bases and J by 9 bases; unmatched bases: 10. The V gene's germline CDR1 is MGHDK and CDR2 SYGVNS. CDR3: CASSDYRGNDIEQFF. CDR3 nucleotide sequence: TGTGCCAGCAGTGATTACAGGGGGAATGATATTGAGCAGTTCTTC.